What follows is one TCR beta chain and its context. Its specificity is unknown. These data originate in a study of cytomegalovirus exposure and HLA in healthy donors. Overall study context: About 85 million unique TCRs from HLA-typed donors were held in an early release of data. Overall study results and limits: A list of 150 to 200 TCR beta chains associated with cytomegalovirus was given. V- and J-gene trimming of TCR beta was linked (in a later analysis) to a missense DCLRE1C variant.

CDR3 size: 12 residues. V dropped 6 bases and J dropped 4 bases, with 4 bases sitting between them. Germline V gene data show CDR1 as MDHEN and CDR2 as SYDVKM. Regarding donors, all were healthy bone marrow donors. The PCR made use of 60 Vbeta and 13 Jbeta primers. Clones were sequenced by immunoSEQ multiplex PCR, and TCRdb holds only the in-frame ones, with some missing. The table lists some 150,000 clones, approximately 78% of them singletons. The clonotype comes from a young woman in good health and CMV-seropositive. Sequencing was carried out using PBMCs. The genes are TRBV28 and TRBJ2-6; the D is unclear. The CDR3 DNA reads as TGTGCCAGCAGGGCCGGGGCCAACGTCCTGACTTTC. Its translation: CASRAGANVLTF.